The 17 T cell receptor beta chains in this list originate from one sample, sequenced in a study of radiation and T cells in renal cell carcinoma. Indicated time point: blood 4 weeks post-SBRT, at nephrectomy. As to treatment: 15 Gy SBRT to primary tumor, nephrectomy 4 weeks later. Repertoires were generated with immunoSEQ multiplex PCR, while TCRdb's copy carries only in-frame clones and drops some. This sample has about 170,000 clones, with approximately 90% found just once. This sample comprised blood, obtained from a patient whose treatment included radiotherapy and nephrectomy. The source of these receptors is a woman in her fifties or sixties with renal cell carcinoma.

CDR3 region: CASSHTRIGVPTNYGYTF. CDR3 sequence (DNA): TGCGCCAGCAGCCATACAAGAATAGGGGTCCCTACTAACTATGGCTACACCTTC. The rearrangement uses TRBV4-1 and TRBJ1-2; D might be TRBD1 (5 bases). V shed 3 bases and J shed 0 bases, with 20 bases lying between them. Germline CDR1 MGHRA, CDR2 YSYEKL. The CDR3 contains 18 residues.

The V gene is TRBV7-9, the J gene TRBJ2-5, with 7 nucleotides matching TRBD1. Trimming cost V 3 bases and J 9 bases; bases outside gene matches: 10. The germline V gene has CDR1 SEHNR and CDR2 FQNEAQ (reference sequence). The length of the CDR3 is 14 residues. CDR3 in DNA: TGTGCCAGCAGCTTCTCCGGGACAGCTGAGGCCCAGTACTTC. Residues: CASSFSGTAEAQYF. Looking up the rest from reference TRBV7-9 and TRBJ2-5 gives the full variable domain: DTGVSQNPRHKITKRGQNVTFRCDPISEHNRLYWYRQTLGQGPEFLTYFQNEAQLEKSRLLSDRFSAERPKGSFSTLEIQRTEQGDSAMYLCASSFSGTAEAQYFGPGTRLLVL.

The chain combines TRBV7-9 with TRBJ2-5; D is uncertain. Germline V gene sequence: CDR1 SEHNR, CDR2 FQNEAQ (reference sequence). The CDR3 has 15 amino acids. V lost 0 bases and J lost 2, with 10 bases in between. The CDR3 sequence is CASSLAMASQETQYF. Written as DNA, the CDR3 is TGTGCCAGCAGCTTAGCGATGGCGTCACAAGAGACCCAGTACTTC.

The chain combines TRBV7-9 with TRBJ2-1; 11 bases align to TRBD1. V was clipped by 1 base and J by 6 bases; unmatched bases: 8. Germline V gene sequence: CDR1 SEHNR, CDR2 FQNEAQ (reference sequence). The CDR3 extends over 17 amino acids. The CDR3 nucleotides read TGTGCCAGCAGCTTAGTGACAGGGACAGGGGGAGGCAATGAGCAGTTCTTC. The encoded protein is CASSLVTGTGGGNEQFF.

The gene calls are TRBV2 and TRBJ1-6; D gene ambiguous. This CDR3 has 13 amino acids. With 6 bases removed from V and 9 bases from J, the gap between germline ends came to 12 bases. Germline lookup yields CDR1 SNHLY and CDR2 FYNNEI. The CDR3 region has the DNA TGTGCCAGCAGCCCGGAAGTCCGTTCACCCCTCCACTTT. It specifies CASSPEVRSPLHF.

V is TRBV19 and J is TRBJ1-1; D is unclear. Germline CDR1 reads LNHDA; CDR2 reads SQIVND (reference sequence). CDR3 size: 14 residues. Deletions cut 3 bases from V and 0 bases from J, with 8 bases between. The CDR3 loop reads CASSMVTLNTEAFF. CDR3 coding DNA: TGTGCCAGTAGTATGGTGACACTGAACACTGAAGCTTTCTTT.

This chain uses TRBV9 with TRBJ2-1; 9 nucleotides align to TRBD1. The CDR3 is made up of 18 amino acids. V lost 2 bases and J lost 2; bases outside the gene matches: 11. Germline lookup yields CDR1 SGDLS and CDR2 YYNGEE. CDR3: CASSVGQGNVGAYNEQFF. CDR3 DNA sequence: TGTGCCAGCAGCGTGGGACAGGGTAACGTTGGGGCCTACAATGAGCAGTTCTTC.

CDR3 loop: CASSLDILGNTEAFF. Here the CDR3 DNA reads TGTGCCAGCAGCTTAGATATATTGGGGAACACTGAAGCTTTCTTT. This chain uses TRBV7-2 with TRBJ1-1; D not resolved. Germline V gene sequence: CDR1 SGHTA, CDR2 FQGNSA. The CDR3 extends over 15 amino acids. Trimming stripped 1 base from V and 1 base from J, with 10 bases between.

This clone was detected once. This rearrangement joins TRBV5-1 to TRBJ2-2; D is undetermined. Per germline, CDR1 SGHRS and CDR2 YFSETQ. V lost 0 bases, J lost 5 bases, and 5 bases lay in between. The CDR3 totals 13 residues. CDR3 amino acids: CASSLEGTGELFF. The CDR3 DNA follows: TGCGCCAGCAGCTTGGAGGGTACCGGGGAGCTGTTTTTT. The full variable domain, completed using reference TRBV5-1 and TRBJ2-2, is KAGVTQTPRYLIKTRGQQVTLSCSPISGHRSVSWYQQTPGQGLQFLFEYFSETQRNKGNFPGRFSGRQFSNSRSEMNVSTLELGDSALYLCASSLEGTGELFFGEGSRLTVL.

The chain uses TRBV27 and TRBJ1-6; D is undetermined. The CDR3 runs to 12 residues. Germline CDR1 reads MNHEY; CDR2 reads SMNVEV (reference sequence). Trimming removed 8 bases from V and 4 bases from J, with 6 bases in between. The CDR3, as DNA: TGTGCCAGCCACGGGTATAATTCACCCCTCCACTTT. This gives the protein CASHGYNSPLHF.

The rearrangement joins TRBV9 to TRBJ1-2, with D hard to call. In germline, CDR1 is SGDLS, CDR2 YYNGEE. This CDR3 spans 12 amino acids. V was clipped by 7 bases and J by 3 bases, with 10 bases between them. Written as DNA, the CDR3 is TGTGCCAGCGCTGGGGATGACTATGGCTACACCTTC. This encodes CASAGDDYGYTF.

V usage is TRBV6-5 and J usage is TRBJ1-3; D call uncertain. The V and J ends lost 2 bases and 7 bases respectively, with 15 bases between them. The germline gives CDR1 MNHEY, CDR2 SVGAGI. This CDR3 region has 15 residues. CDR3 nucleotide sequence: TGTGCCAGCAGTTACAGGGAATCTAATAGGAACACCATATATTTT. This codes for CASSYRESNRNTIYF.

There are a few counts of this clone. This rearrangement joins TRBV14 to TRBJ1-1; a weak D match, TRBD1 (6 bases). Germline V CDR1 and CDR2: SGHDN, FVKESK. Trimming removed 4 bases at V and 0 bases at J, with 9 bases between. The CDR3 loop spans 14 amino acids. The CDR3 nucleotides read TGTGCCAGCAGCCTAAACAGGGTGAACACTGAAGCTTTCTTT. It yields the protein CASSLNRVNTEAFF.

V is TRBV5-1 and J is TRBJ2-1, with 7 bases that match TRBD2. The junction had 3 bases not matched to a gene; V was cut back by 0 bases and J by 3 bases. Germline V CDR1 and CDR2: SGHRS, YFSETQ. The CDR3 runs 15 residues. The CDR3 DNA reads as TGCGCCAGCAGCTTGGGACTAGCAAGCTACAATGAGCAGTTCTTC. Its translation: CASSLGLASYNEQFF.

This rearrangement joins TRBV30 to TRBJ1-2; 7 positions match TRBD1. V gave up 1 base and J gave up 5 bases; unmatched junction bases: 4. This CDR3 contains 13 residues. CDR1 GTSNPN and CDR2 SVGIG come from the germline V gene (reference sequence). CDR3 nucleotides: TGTGCCTGGAGTGACAGGGGAGAATATGGCTACACCTTC. The encoded protein is CAWSDRGEYGYTF.

The J gene is TRBJ1-2, the V gene TRBV5-6, with D hard to call. CDR3 length equals 13 residues. V lost 0 bases and J lost 8, with 11 bases in between. Germline V CDR1 and CDR2: SGHDT, YYEEEE. For the CDR3, the DNA is TGTGCCAGCAGCTTGGAACGCTTGGGGGGCTACACCTTC. This gives the protein CASSLERLGGYTF.

The J gene is TRBJ2-1, the V gene TRBV5-1; 9 positions agree with TRBD1. Germline CDR1 and CDR2: SGHRS and YFSETQ. CDR3 length: 14 residues. The V gene end was trimmed by 5 bases and the J gene end by 5 bases; junction bases not matched to a gene: 5. This CDR3 is CASSTGGANNEQFF. Written as DNA, the CDR3 is TGCGCCAGCAGTACAGGGGGCGCGAACAATGAGCAGTTCTTC. Supplemented by reference TRBV5-1 and TRBJ2-1, the full variable domain reads KAGVTQTPRYLIKTRGQQVTLSCSPISGHRSVSWYQQTPGQGLQFLFEYFSETQRNKGNFPGRFSGRQFSNSRSEMNVSTLELGDSALYLCASSTGGANNEQFFGPGTRLTVL.